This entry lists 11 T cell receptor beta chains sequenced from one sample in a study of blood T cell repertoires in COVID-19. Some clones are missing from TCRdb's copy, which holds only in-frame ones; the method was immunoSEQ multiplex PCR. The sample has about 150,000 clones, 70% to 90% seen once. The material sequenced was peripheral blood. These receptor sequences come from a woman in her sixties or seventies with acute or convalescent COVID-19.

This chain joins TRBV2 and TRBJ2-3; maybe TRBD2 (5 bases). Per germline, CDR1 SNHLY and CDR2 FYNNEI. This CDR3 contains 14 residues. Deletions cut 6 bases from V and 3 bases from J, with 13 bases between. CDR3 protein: CASRRPGDTDTQYF. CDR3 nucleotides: TGTGCCAGCAGGCGGCCCGGGGATACAGATACGCAGTATTTT.

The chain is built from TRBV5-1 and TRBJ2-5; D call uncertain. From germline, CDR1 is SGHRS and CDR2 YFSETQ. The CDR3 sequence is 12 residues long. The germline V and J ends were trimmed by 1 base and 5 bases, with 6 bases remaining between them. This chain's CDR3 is CASSLTIETQYF. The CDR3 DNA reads TGCGCCAGCAGCTTGACTATCGAGACCCAGTACTTC.

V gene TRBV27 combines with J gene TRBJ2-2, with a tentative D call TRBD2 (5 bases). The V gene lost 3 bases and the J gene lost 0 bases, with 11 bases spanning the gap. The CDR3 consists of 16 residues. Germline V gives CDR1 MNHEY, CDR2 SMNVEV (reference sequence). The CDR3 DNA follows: TGTGCCAGCAGTTTTGAGGGTTTCGCGAACACCGGGGAGCTGTTTTTT. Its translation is CASSFEGFANTGELFF.

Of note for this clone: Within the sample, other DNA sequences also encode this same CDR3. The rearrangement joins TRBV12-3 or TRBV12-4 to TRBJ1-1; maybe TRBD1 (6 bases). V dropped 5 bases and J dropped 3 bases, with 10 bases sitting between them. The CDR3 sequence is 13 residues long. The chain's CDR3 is CASSRQGYTEAFF. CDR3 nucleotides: TGTGCCAGCAGTCGTCAGGGGTACACTGAAGCTTTCTTT.

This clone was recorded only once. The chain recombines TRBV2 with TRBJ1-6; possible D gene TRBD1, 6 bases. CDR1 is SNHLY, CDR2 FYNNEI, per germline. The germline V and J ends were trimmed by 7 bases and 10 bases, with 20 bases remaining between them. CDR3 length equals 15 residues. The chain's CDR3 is CASTTEQGVRSPLHF. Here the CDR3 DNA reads TGTGCCAGCACCACCGAACAGGGAGTACGCTCACCCCTCCACTTT.

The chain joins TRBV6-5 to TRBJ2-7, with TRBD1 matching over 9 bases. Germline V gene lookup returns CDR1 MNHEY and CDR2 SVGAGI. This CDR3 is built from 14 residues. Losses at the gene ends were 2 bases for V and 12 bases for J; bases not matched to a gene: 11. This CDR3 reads CASSYRDRESFLYV. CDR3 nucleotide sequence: TGTGCCAGCAGTTACCGGGACAGGGAGTCTTTCCTGTACGTC.

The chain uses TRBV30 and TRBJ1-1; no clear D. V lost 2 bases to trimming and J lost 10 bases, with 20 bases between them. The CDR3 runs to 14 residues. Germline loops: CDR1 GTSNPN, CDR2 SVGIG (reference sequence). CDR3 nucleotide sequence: TGTGCCTGGAGTCGCTCAGGACTAGACTTGAGAGCTTTCTTT. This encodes CAWSRSGLDLRAFF.

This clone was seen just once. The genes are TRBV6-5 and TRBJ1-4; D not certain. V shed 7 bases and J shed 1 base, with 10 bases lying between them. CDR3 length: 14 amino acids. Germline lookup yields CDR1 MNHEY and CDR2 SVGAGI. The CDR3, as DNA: TGTGCCAGCACCACGGGGAGAACTAATGAAAAACTGTTTTTT. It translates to CASTTGRTNEKLFF.

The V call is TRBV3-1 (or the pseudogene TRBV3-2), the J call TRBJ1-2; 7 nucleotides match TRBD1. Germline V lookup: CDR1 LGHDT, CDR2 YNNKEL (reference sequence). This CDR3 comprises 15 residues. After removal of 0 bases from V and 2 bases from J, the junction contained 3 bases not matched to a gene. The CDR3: CASSQEVGGNYGYTF. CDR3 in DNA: TGTGCCAGCAGCCAAGAGGTAGGGGGCAACTATGGCTACACCTTC.

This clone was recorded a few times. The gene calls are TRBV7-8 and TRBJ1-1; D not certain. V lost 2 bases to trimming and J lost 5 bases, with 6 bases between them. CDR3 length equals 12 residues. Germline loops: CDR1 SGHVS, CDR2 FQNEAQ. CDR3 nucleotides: TGTGCCAGCAGCTTAAGCGGGACTGAAGCTTTCTTT. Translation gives CASSLSGTEAFF.

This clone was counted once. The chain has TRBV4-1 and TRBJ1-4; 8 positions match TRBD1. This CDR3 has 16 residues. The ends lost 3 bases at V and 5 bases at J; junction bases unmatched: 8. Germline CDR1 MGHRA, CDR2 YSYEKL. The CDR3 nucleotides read TGCGCCAGCAGCCAGTCAGGGGGCGATGGGAATGAAAAACTGTTTTTT. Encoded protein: CASSQSGGDGNEKLFF.